In its sample, the clone carrying this T cell receptor beta chain was seen a few times. This sample was included in a study of T cells in Graves' hyperthyroidism and ophthalmopathy. Overall study: Peripheral blood draws took place at initial diagnosis, ahead of any treatment.

Germline CDR1 and CDR2: LNHNV and YYDKDF (reference sequence). The CDR3 is 13 amino acids. Unmatched junction bases numbered 3, after V lost 8 bases and J lost 1 base. Uncontrolled infection, other autoimmune disease, pregnancy and lactation each barred patients from inclusion. Orbital computed tomography and thyroid ultrasound, together with serum TRAb and thyroxine and clinical symptoms, were used for diagnoses. RNA transcripts served as the template for amplifying TCR beta CDR3 regions. The HTBI set primed first-round TCR CDR3 RT-PCR. TCRdb reprocessed the multiplex PCR reads with MiXCR, giving one entry per CDR3 protein. The data hold approximately 600,000 distinct CDR3 sequences, with about a fifth observed a single time.

The sample comprised blood. The gene calls are TRBV15 and TRBJ2-7; 9 nucleotides match TRBD1. This TCR was sampled from a man aged 30-40 years with Graves' ophthalmopathy. The CDR3 coding sequence is TGTGCCACCCGGGACAGGGCTTCCTACGAGCAGTACTTC. This sequence encodes CATRDRASYEQYF.